This T cell receptor (beta chain) was captured in a study of cytomegalovirus exposure and HLA in healthy donors. Study context: Approximately 190 million T cells yielded 117 million unique TCR beta sequences, as an earlier analysis found. Study-wide results and caveats: The majority of CMV-associated TCR beta chains were reported as apparently HLA-restricted in a later analysis.

60 Vbeta and 13 Jbeta primers were used in PCR. Here immunoSEQ multiplex PCR was the method, and the copy in TCRdb shows in-frame clones only, minus some. The repertoire holds 55,000 to 70,000 clones, 70% to 90% seen once, with approximately 5.9% in the top ten. The study sampled nominally healthy donors, though unrecorded immune exposures were likely. On this clone: The antigen remains undetermined.

Trimming cost V 5 bases and J 9 bases, with 14 bases left between them. Germline V gene lookup returns CDR1 SNHLY and CDR2 FYNNEI. The CDR3 length is 13 residues. The sequence was collected from a male donor in good health and CMV-seronegative. The chain combines TRBV2 with TRBJ2-1, with D possibly TRBD2 on 5 matching bases. Sequencing was carried out using PBMCs. The CDR3 nucleotides read TGTGCCAGCAGTCCCAGTCTAGAGGGTGAGCAGTTCTTC. It codes for CASSPSLEGEQFF.